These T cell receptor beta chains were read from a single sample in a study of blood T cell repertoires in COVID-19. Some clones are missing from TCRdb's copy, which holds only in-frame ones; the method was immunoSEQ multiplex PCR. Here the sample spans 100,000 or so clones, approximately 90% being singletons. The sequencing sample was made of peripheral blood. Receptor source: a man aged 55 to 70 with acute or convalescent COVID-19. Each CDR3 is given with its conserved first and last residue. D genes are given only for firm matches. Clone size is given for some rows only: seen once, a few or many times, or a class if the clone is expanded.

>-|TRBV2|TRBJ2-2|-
CASTVRTGELFF
TGTGCCAGCACGGTGAGGACCGGGGAGCTGTTTTTT
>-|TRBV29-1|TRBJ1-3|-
CSGFVDTEWFGNTIYF
TGCAGCGGGTTCGTGGACACGGAGTGGTTTGGAAACACCATATATTTT
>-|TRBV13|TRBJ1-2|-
CASSLASRGGRYGYTF
TGTGCCAGCAGCTTAGCGTCCCGGGGGGGACGCTATGGCTACACCTTC
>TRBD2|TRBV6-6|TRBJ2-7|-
CASSYSASGGEQYF
TGTGCCAGCAGTTACTCGGCTAGCGGGGGCGAGCAGTACTTC
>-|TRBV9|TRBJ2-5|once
CASSVDPSTSLKTQYF
TGTGCCAGCAGCGTAGACCCTAGCACCTCGTTAAAGACCCAGTACTTC
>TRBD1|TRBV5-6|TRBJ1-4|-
CASRDWTGGHEKLFF
TGTGCCAGCAGGGACTGGACAGGGGGCCATGAAAAACTGTTTTTT
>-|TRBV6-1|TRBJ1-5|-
CASSETLYSNQPQHF
TGTGCCAGCAGTGAGACATTATATAGCAATCAGCCCCAGCATTTT
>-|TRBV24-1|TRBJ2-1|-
CATGSTSYNEQFF
TGTGCCACCGGGAGTACCTCCTACAATGAGCAGTTCTTC
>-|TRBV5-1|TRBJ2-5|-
CASRIGRTQETQYF
TGCGCCAGCAGGATTGGGCGAACCCAAGAGACCCAGTACTTC
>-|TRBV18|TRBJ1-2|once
CASSPKEGSNYTF
TGTGCCAGCTCACCCAAAGAAGGGAGCAACTACACCTTC
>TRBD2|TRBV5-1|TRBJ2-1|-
CASRSWGGSSYNEQFF
TGCGCCAGCAGGTCTTGGGGAGGGAGCTCCTACAATGAGCAGTTCTTC
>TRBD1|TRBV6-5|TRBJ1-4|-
CASSQTTGREKLFF
TGTGCCAGCAGTCAAACGACAGGGCGGGAAAAACTGTTTTTT
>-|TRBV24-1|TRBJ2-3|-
CATSDLLDTQYF
TGTGCCACCAGTGATTTGCTGGATACGCAGTATTTT
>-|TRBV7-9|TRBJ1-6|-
CASREGRDNSPLHF
TGTGCCAGCAGGGAGGGCCGAGATAATTCACCCCTCCACTTT